A single sample is the source of the 10 T cell receptor beta chains below, sequenced in a study of T cells after yellow fever vaccination (dated by TCRdb to the late 2010s). The meaning of the sample's treatment or condition label: live attenuated yellow fever vaccine strain. Receptor libraries were prepared by 5' RACE. The reads were generated on an Illumina HiSeq 2500. TCRdb passed the public sequencing reads through fastp at Q25 and MiXCR, retaining productive beta sequences. Every distinct CDR3 protein forms one entry, paired with its most common genes and DNA. This sample has around 29,000 distinct CDR3 sequences in its table, and over 5.5% of those were observed once. Roughly 25% of the sample rests with the top ten. The material sequenced was PBMCs, either bulk or a sorted T-cell subset (CD4+, CD8+, memory, or dextramer-sorted; not recorded which), taken on the day of the yellow fever booster vaccination. These TCRs come from a man aged 25-45 years who received the YFV17D yellow fever vaccine.

This clonotype has ten or more counts. The V gene is TRBV30, the J gene TRBJ2-3, with D possibly matching TRBD2 (5 bases). This CDR3 region has 13 residues. Germline V CDR1 and CDR2: GTSNPN, SVGIG (reference sequence). The V gene lost 0 bases and the J gene lost 1 base, with 5 bases spanning the gap. CDR3 DNA sequence: TGTGCCTGGAGTGTAGCGGGCACAGATACGCAGTATTTT. Protein sequence: CAWSVAGTDTQYF.

This clonotype showed up many times. CDR3 sequence: CASSQSGNNSPLHF. Here the CDR3 DNA reads TGTGCCAGCAGCCAATCAGGAAATAATTCACCCCTCCACTTT. This chain joins TRBV14 and TRBJ1-6; no definite D call. CDR1 and CDR2 from the germline V gene are SGHDN and FVKESK. Between the trimmed V and J ends, which lost 2 bases and 5 bases, there was a span of 7 bases. The CDR3 spans 14 residues. Looking up the rest from reference TRBV14 and TRBJ1-6 gives the full variable domain: EAGVTQFPSHSVIEKGQTVTLRCDPISGHDNLYWYRRVMGKEIKFLLHFVKESKQDESGMPNNRFLAERTGGTYSTLKVQPAELEDSGVYFCASSQSGNNSPLHFGNGTRLTVT.

The CDR3 protein is CASSIVGGSGANVLTF. DNA of the CDR3: TGTGCCAGTAGTATAGTAGGGGGTTCTGGGGCCAACGTCCTGACTTTC. The chain employs TRBV19 and TRBJ2-6; maybe TRBD1 (6 bases). V lost 1 base, J lost 1 base, and 8 bases lay in between. Germline CDR1 and CDR2: LNHDA and SQIVND (reference sequence). This CDR3 has 16 residues.

This clonotype has only a few counts. The gene calls are TRBV28 and TRBJ2-5, with D possibly matching TRBD2 (7 bases). Germline V gene lookup returns CDR1 MDHEN and CDR2 SYDVKM. The CDR3 totals 13 residues. The V and J ends lost 8 bases and 5 bases respectively, with 15 bases between them. The CDR3 spells CASRLGGGETQYF. The CDR3 nucleotides read TGTGCCAGCCGACTAGGGGGAGGGGAGACCCAGTACTTC.

This clonotype came up many times. This chain uses TRBV15 with TRBJ2-5, with unresolved D. CDR3 length: 14 residues. V was pared by 0 bases and J by 5 bases, with 10 bases between. Per the germline V gene, CDR1 is LNHNV and CDR2 is YYDKDF (reference sequence). The CDR3 spells CATSRDRTLETQYF. In DNA form, the CDR3 reads TGTGCCACCAGCAGAGATCGAACTTTGGAGACCCAGTACTTC. Drawing the rest from reference TRBV15 and TRBJ2-5, the complete variable domain is DAMVIQNPRYQVTQFGKPVTLSCSQTLNHNVMYWYQQKSSQAPKLLFHYYDKDFNNEADTPDNFQSRRPNTSFCFLDIRSPGLGDTAMYLCATSRDRTLETQYFGPGTRLLVL.

At least ten counts were recorded for this clonotype. This chain joins TRBV10-1 and TRBJ2-2, with 7 bases lining up with TRBD2. Looked up from germline, CDR1 is WNHNN and CDR2 is SYGVQD (reference sequence). The CDR3 has 14 amino acids. V gave up 0 bases and J gave up 7 bases; unmatched junction bases: 2. In DNA, the CDR3 is TGCGCCAGCAGTGAGTCAGCGGGGATCGGGGAGCTGTTTTTT. Its translation is CASSESAGIGELFF.

This clonotype was seen only a few times. The chain employs TRBV9 and TRBJ2-1; 8 bases map to TRBD2. With 4 bases clipped from V and 2 bases from J, the junction kept 14 bases outside the gene matches. The length of the CDR3 is 18 residues. The germline V gene has CDR1 SGDLS and CDR2 YYNGEE. For the CDR3, the DNA is TGTGCCAGCAGCACGCTAGGTCACCCGGGACTAGCCTACAATGAGCAGTTCTTC. Its translation is CASSTLGHPGLAYNEQFF. Supplemented by reference TRBV9 and TRBJ2-1, the full variable domain reads DSGVTQTPKHLITATGQRVTLRCSPRSGDLSVYWYQQSLDQGLQFLIQYYNGEERAKGNILERFSAQQFPDLHSELNLSSLELGDSALYFCASSTLGHPGLAYNEQFFGPGTRLTVL.

This clonotype has just a few counts. CDR3 sequence (DNA): TGTGCCTGGGGTTCCGGGACTCCCACAGATACGCAGTATTTT. It codes for CAWGSGTPTDTQYF. The chain links TRBV30 to TRBJ2-3, with TRBD2 as a possible D gene (6 bases). The CDR3 covers 14 residues. Trimming pared 5 bases from V and 2 bases from J, leaving 14 bases between. CDR1 and CDR2 (germline): GTSNPN, SVGIG (reference sequence).

This clonotype appeared a few times. The J gene is TRBJ2-7, the V gene TRBV6-1, with D tentatively TRBD2 (5 bases). Trimming stripped 9 bases from V and 2 bases from J, with 11 bases between. Germline loops: CDR1 MNHNS, CDR2 SASEGT. This CDR3 region has 12 residues. The CDR3 spells CASLGVTYEQYF. As DNA, the CDR3 is TGTGCCAGTCTGGGAGTAACCTACGAGCAGTACTTC.

In this sample, this clonotype turned up many times. The V call is TRBV29-1, the J call TRBJ2-1, with D maybe TRBD2 (6 bases). This CDR3 spans 15 amino acids. The germline CDR1 and CDR2 sequences are SQVTM and ANQGSEA. Trimming cost V 5 bases and J 4 bases, with 18 bases left between them. The CDR3 sequence is CSVRRNSGTYNEQFF. The CDR3 DNA sequence: TGCAGCGTTCGCCGAAATAGCGGAACTTACAATGAGCAGTTCTTC.